A single sample is the source of the 4 T cell receptor beta chains below, sequenced in a study of beta chain features in type 1 diabetes (dated 2018 in TCRdb). Here is what the overall study found, with its caveats: A moderate but significant shortening of TCRB CDR3 length was observed in type 1 diabetes patients in all four CD4+ subsets.

These receptors have no identified antigens. Library generation was performed with the immunoSEQ multiplex PCR assay. The entire isolated RNA was reverse transcribed using the High Capacity cDNA Reverse Transcription Kit, and thus expressed TCRB transcripts were sequenced. TCRdb retrieved this table from immuneACCESS and kept in-frame rearrangements only. Not all clones are present; in checked studies, unresolved V genes account for under half, and no reason is known for the remainder. The sample includes about 650,000 clones, with over 10% observed a single time. Jointly, the top ten make up 0.09% to 0.15% of the sample. Specimen: naive CD4+ T cells from blood. Explained via the paper, the cell subset or site label denotes: true naive CD4+ T cells. Receptors originate from a man aged 25-45 years with type 1 diabetes.

This clone has only a few counts. V and J are TRBV6-5 and TRBJ2-5; no definite D call. Germline assignment: CDR1 MNHEY and CDR2 SVGAGI. The ends were cut back, 5 bases at V and 5 bases at J, with 15 bases in the middle. This CDR3 has 14 residues. DNA of the CDR3: TGTGCCAGCAGTAGATTGGGGAATGTGGAGACCCAGTACTTC. This codes for CASSRLGNVETQYF.

The gene calls are TRBV11-2 and TRBJ2-7; a weak D match, TRBD1 (6 bases). CDR1 is SGHAT and CDR2 is FQNNGV in the germline V gene. This CDR3 has 15 residues. V was trimmed by 0 bases and J by 1 base, leaving 10 bases between them. This CDR3 reads CASSLETGFSYEQYF. CDR3 nucleotides: TGTGCCAGCAGCTTAGAAACAGGGTTTTCCTACGAGCAGTACTTC.

On this clone itself: The same CDR3 can be traced to other DNA sequences in this sample. V and J are TRBV5-1 and TRBJ2-3; a weak D match, TRBD1 (6 bases). Germline CDR1 SGHRS, CDR2 YFSETQ. V dropped 4 bases and J dropped 0 bases, with 9 bases sitting between them. This CDR3 is built from 14 residues. The CDR3 sequence: CASSPGQSTDTQYF. The CDR3 nucleotides read TGCGCCAGCAGCCCCGGACAGAGCACAGATACGCAGTATTTT.

This sequence joins TRBV5-4 and TRBJ2-5; D possibly corresponds to TRBD2 (5 bases). This CDR3 is 16 amino acids long. Germline V gene lookup returns CDR1 SGHNT and CDR2 YYREEE (reference sequence). Trimming removed 0 bases at V and 1 base at J, with 13 bases between. CDR3 sequence: CASSLGVRGSQETQYF. The CDR3 DNA follows: TGTGCCAGCAGCTTGGGCGTTCGGGGTTCCCAAGAGACCCAGTACTTC.